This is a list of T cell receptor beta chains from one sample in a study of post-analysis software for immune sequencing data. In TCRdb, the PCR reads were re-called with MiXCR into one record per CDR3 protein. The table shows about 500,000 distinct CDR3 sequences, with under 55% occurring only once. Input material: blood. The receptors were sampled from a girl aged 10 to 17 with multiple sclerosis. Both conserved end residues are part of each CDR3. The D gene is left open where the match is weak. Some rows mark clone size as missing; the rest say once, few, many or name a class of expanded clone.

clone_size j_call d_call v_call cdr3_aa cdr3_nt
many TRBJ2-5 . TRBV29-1 CSVRRYQETQYF TGCAGCGTTCGACGGTACCAAGAGACCCAGTACTTC
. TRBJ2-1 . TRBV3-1 CASHRTEAYNEQFF TGTGCCAGCCACCGGACTGAGGCATACAATGAGCAGTTCTTC
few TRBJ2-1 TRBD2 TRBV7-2 CASSLEGGNPYNEQFF TGTGCCAGCAGCTTAGAGGGAGGGAATCCCTACAATGAGCAGTTCTTC
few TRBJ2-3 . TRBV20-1 CSARDTGALETQYF TGCAGTGCTAGAGATACCGGCGCGTTGGAGACGCAGTATTTT
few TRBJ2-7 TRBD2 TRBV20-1 CSARDRVTSGSYEQYF TGCAGTGCTAGAGATCGCGTGACTAGCGGATCCTACGAGCAGTACTTC
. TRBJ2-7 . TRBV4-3 CASSQAPRSSYEQYF TGCGCCAGCAGCCAGGCACCGAGGAGCTCCTACGAGCAGTACTTC
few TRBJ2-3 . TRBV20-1 CSARLGSLSTDTQYF TGCAGTGCTAGATTAGGTTCTTTGAGCACAGATACGCAGTATTTT
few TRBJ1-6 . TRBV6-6 CASSYSPNSPLHF TGTGCCAGCAGTTACTCTCCTAATTCACCCCTCCACTTT
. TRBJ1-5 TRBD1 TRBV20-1 CSARDPRTGDSQPQHF TGCAGTGCTAGAGATCCAAGGACAGGGGACTCTCAGCCCCAGCATTTT
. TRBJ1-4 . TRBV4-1 CASSQDRLNEKLFF TGCGCCAGCAGCCAAGATCGGCTCAATGAAAAACTGTTTTTT
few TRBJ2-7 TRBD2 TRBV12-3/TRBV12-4 CASRPGLADTTYEQYF TGTGCCAGCAGACCGGGACTAGCGGATACGACGTACGAGCAGTACTTC
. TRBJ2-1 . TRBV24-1 CATSVSGTPEDEQFF TGTGCCACCAGTGTCTCCGGGACTCCTGAGGATGAGCAGTTCTTC
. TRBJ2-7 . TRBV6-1 CASSEARLGYEQYF TGTGCCAGCAGTGAAGCTCGACTGGGGTACGAGCAGTACTTC
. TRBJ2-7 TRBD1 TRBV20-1 CSARDKGAREQYF TGCAGTGCTAGAGATAAGGGGGCACGGGAGCAGTACTTC
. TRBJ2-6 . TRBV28 CASSPLEPSGANVLTF TGTGCCAGCAGTCCCTTGGAACCCTCTGGGGCCAACGTCCTGACTTTC
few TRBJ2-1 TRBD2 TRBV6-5 CASRRLAYNEQFF TGTGCCAGCAGGCGACTAGCTTACAATGAGCAGTTCTTC
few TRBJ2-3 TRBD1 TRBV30 CAWSTRTGPADTQYF TGTGCCTGGAGTACCAGGACAGGGCCGGCAGATACGCAGTATTTT
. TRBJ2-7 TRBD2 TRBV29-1 CSVEDQRLAGGPLEQYF TGCAGCGTTGAAGATCAACGACTAGCGGGAGGGCCTCTCGAGCAGTACTTC
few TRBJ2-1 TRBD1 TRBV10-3 CAISDPGQGADEQFF TGTGCCATCAGCGATCCGGGACAGGGGGCCGATGAGCAGTTCTTC
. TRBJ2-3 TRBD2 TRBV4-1 CASRAGGPADTQYF TGCGCCAGCAGAGCGGGAGGGCCAGCAGATACGCAGTATTTT
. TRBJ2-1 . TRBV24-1 CATSPPDKYNEQFF TGTGCCACCAGTCCCCCTGATAAATACAATGAGCAGTTCTTC
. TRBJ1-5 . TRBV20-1 CSARDGRKGHRSQPQHF TGCAGTGCTAGAGATGGACGGAAGGGACATAGGAGTCAGCCCCAGCATTTT
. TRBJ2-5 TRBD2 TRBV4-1 CASSQEGTSTETQYF TGCGCCAGCAGCCAAGAAGGGACTAGCACGGAGACCCAGTACTTC
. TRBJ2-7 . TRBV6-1 CASSPRQAIPRKAANSCEQYF TGTGCCAGCAGTCCTAGACAGGCCATCCCAAGGAAGGCGGCCAACTCCTGCGAGCAGTACTTC
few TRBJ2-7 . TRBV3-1 CASSLRGPSEHEQYF TGTGCCAGCAGCCTAAGAGGACCTAGCGAGCACGAGCAGTACTTC
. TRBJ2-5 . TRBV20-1 CSAPEPGRETQYF TGCAGTGCTCCCGAACCCGGCAGGGAGACCCAGTACTTC
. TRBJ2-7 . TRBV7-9 CVSSPYAEQYF TGTGTCAGCAGCCCTTATGCCGAGCAGTACTTC
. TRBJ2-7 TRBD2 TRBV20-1 CSAQGTSGVYEQYF TGCAGTGCCCAAGGCACTAGCGGTGTATACGAGCAGTACTTC
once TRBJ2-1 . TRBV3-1 CASSQVGSSDEQFF TGTGCCAGCAGCCAAGTGGGGAGCTCCGATGAGCAGTTCTTC
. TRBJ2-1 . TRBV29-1 CSVEGRPSYNEQFF TGCAGCGTTGAAGGGAGACCCTCCTACAATGAGCAGTTCTTC
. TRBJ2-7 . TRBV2 CASSEDRGSYEQYF TGTGCCAGCAGTGAAGACCGAGGGTCCTACGAGCAGTACTTC
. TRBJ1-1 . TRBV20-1 CSARVSRSNTEAFF TGCAGTGCTAGAGTTTCCCGCTCGAACACTGAAGCTTTCTTT
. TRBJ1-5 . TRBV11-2 CASSSGQHQPQHF TGTGCCAGCAGCTCTGGACAGCATCAGCCCCAGCATTTT
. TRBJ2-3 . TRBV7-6 CASSPYPLRDTDTQYF TGTGCCAGCAGCCCTTATCCCCTCAGAGACACAGATACGCAGTATTTT
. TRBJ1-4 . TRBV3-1 CASSQHSNPEKLFF TGTGCCAGCAGCCAACACTCGAACCCAGAAAAACTGTTTTTT
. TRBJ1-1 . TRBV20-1 CSAGPTGFNTEAFF TGCAGTGCTGGTCCTACAGGGTTTAACACTGAAGCTTTCTTT
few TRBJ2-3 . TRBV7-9 CASSLGSSGTDTQYF TGTGCCAGCAGCTTAGGAAGTAGCGGCACAGATACGCAGTATTTT
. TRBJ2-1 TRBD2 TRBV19 CASSIDRRAGADIEQFF TGTGCCAGTAGTATAGATCGAAGAGCGGGAGCGGACATTGAGCAGTTCTTC
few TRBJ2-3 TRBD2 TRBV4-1 CASSQDGPSGSRTDTQYF TGCGCCAGCAGCCAAGATGGGCCTAGCGGGAGTCGAACAGATACGCAGTATTTT
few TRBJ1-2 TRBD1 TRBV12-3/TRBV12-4 CASSPRPGTGSGPVYGYTF TGTGCCAGCAGTCCACGACCCGGGACAGGGTCGGGGCCTGTCTATGGCTACACCTTC
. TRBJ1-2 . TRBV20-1 CSASSDSLGYTF TGCAGTGCTAGTTCGGACTCCCTTGGCTACACCTTC
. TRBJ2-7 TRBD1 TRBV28 CASKTDRGGEQYF TGTGCCAGCAAGACGGACAGGGGAGGCGAGCAGTACTTC
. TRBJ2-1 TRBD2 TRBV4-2 CASSQVEQLASSYNEQFF TGTGCCAGCAGCCAAGTTGAACAACTAGCGAGCTCCTACAATGAGCAGTTCTTC
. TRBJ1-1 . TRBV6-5 CASSYSGANEAFF TGTGCCAGCAGTTATTCCGGGGCTAATGAAGCTTTCTTT
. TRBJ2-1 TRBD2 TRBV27 CATMGLAGLRSYNEQFF TGTGCCACTATGGGACTAGCGGGACTCCGCTCCTACAATGAGCAGTTCTTC
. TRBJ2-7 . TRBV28 CASSPPEGSLPYEQYF TGTGCCAGCAGCCCCCCCGAGGGTAGCCTCCCCTACGAGCAGTACTTC
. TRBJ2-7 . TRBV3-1 CASSQDLSYEQYF TGTGCCAGCAGCCAAGATCTAAGTTACGAGCAGTACTTC
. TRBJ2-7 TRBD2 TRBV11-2 CASSVAGMTYEQYF TGTGCCAGCAGCGTAGCGGGAATGACCTACGAGCAGTACTTC
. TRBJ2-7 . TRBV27 CASSQIPGRQYEQYF TGTGCCAGCAGTCAAATACCGGGACGACAATACGAGCAGTACTTC
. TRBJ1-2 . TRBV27 CASSPYRTDGYTF TGTGCCAGCAGTCCCTACCGGACGGATGGCTACACCTTC
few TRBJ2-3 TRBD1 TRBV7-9 CASSLATGGSSDTQYF TGTGCCAGCAGCTTAGCAACAGGGGGAAGTTCAGATACGCAGTATTTT
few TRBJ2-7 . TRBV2 CASSEAPLSSYEQYF TGTGCCAGCAGTGAAGCCCCGTTGAGTTCCTACGAGCAGTACTTC
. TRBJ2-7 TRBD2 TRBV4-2 CASSQVGTSGLMEQYF TGTGCCAGCAGCCAAGTAGGGACTAGCGGACTAATGGAGCAGTACTTC
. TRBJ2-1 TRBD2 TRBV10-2 CASSEGLSGSNLNEQFF TGCGCCAGCAGTGAGGGCCTTAGCGGGTCTAACCTAAATGAGCAGTTCTTC
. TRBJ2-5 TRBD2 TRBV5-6 CASRRTSGDQETQYF TGTGCCAGCAGGCGGACTAGCGGAGATCAAGAGACCCAGTACTTC